This TCR beta chain was retrieved from a study of response to subunit inactivated influenza vaccine. The CDR3 is 14 amino acids. The germline CDR1 and CDR2 sequences are SGHNT and YENEEA. Trimming pared 1 base from V and 7 bases from J, leaving 11 bases between. Study findings and constraints: The authors suggested that few new T cells are recruited per seasonal influenza vaccination.

TCRdb itself ran the RT-PCR reads through MiXCR, one entry per CDR3 protein. The sample shows hundreds of thousands of distinct CDR3 sequences, around 13% of them seen only once. Many counts were recorded for this clonotype. What it binds is not known. The receptor was derived from a man aged 50 to 59 who received an inactivated influenza vaccine. The V gene is TRBV11-3, the J gene TRBJ2-4; D may correspond to TRBD1 or TRBD2 (5 bases each). Here the sequenced sample was PBMCs from blood, taken 14 days before vaccination. The CDR3 sequence is CASSLGGAGNIQYF. Written as DNA, the CDR3 is TGTGCCAGCAGCTTAGGAGGGGCGGGTAACATTCAGTACTTC.